This TCR beta chain derives from a study of blood T cell repertoires in COVID-19. For the study at large: Specimens from acute and convalescent COVID-19 originated in the United States, Italy and Spain. T cells, B-cell-depleted T cells, or PBMCs supplied cDNA or gDNA.

This CDR3 spans 13 amino acids. CDR1 LGHDT and CDR2 YNNKEL come from the germline V gene (reference sequence). Trimming took 8 bases from V and 3 from J, leaving 14 bases between them. Per the study methods: By means of reference gene primer amplification, nucleated cell counts were estimated. The protocol was immunoSEQ multiplex PCR, while the TCRdb copy is restricted to in-frame clones and leaves out a portion. Clone size and the V and J calls come from that table; the DNA yielded D and trimming. The sample contains about 53,000 clones, 86% of which appear only once. Material for sequencing was peripheral blood. The chain links TRBV3-1 (or the pseudogene TRBV3-2) to TRBJ2-7; unclear D gene. This receptor was obtained from a man older than 75 with acute or convalescent COVID-19. CDR3 sequence reads: CASAKTPGYEQYF. CDR3 DNA sequence: TGTGCCAGCGCAAAAACCCCCGGCTACGAGCAGTACTTC.